What follows describes a single T cell receptor beta chain. The antigen is not known. The entry originates in a study of cytomegalovirus exposure and HLA in healthy donors. The PCR used 60 Vbeta and 13 Jbeta primers. Clones were read by immunoSEQ multiplex PCR, and TCRdb kept only the in-frame ones, dropping some. The table lists 180,000 or so clones, more than 60% of them singletons, with 2% to 3% in the top ten. Study-level points and caveats: More clonal expansion characterized HLA-associated TCR beta chains than equally common others in a later analysis.

The CDR3 contains 15 residues. Germline CDR1 reads WSHSY; CDR2 reads SAAADI. V lost 9 bases and J 2 bases, leaving 18 bases between the germline ends. Specimen: PBMCs. This chain connects TRBV10-2 to TRBJ2-3, with D maybe TRBD2 (7 bases). This TCR was sampled from a human donor in good health. CDR3 DNA sequence: TGCGCCAGTCACCGTACTGGGGGGGCCACAGATACGCAGTATTTT. This codes for CASHRTGGATDTQYF.